The 3 T cell receptor beta chains below all came from one sample that was sequenced in a study of blood T cells in healthy people across ages. Next came a second PCR, run for about 7 to 12 cycles, which used a sample-barcoded 5' primer along with a J-beta primer mix. One entry per CDR3 protein, called by TCRdb with MiXCR from the 5' RACE reads. The repertoire holds about 930,000 distinct CDR3 sequences, almost 30% seen once, with approximately 10% in the top ten. The same data also contributed to another study, on T cells of mothers and their children.

Material: blood. Source of these receptors: a middle-aged woman in good health.

This clonotype showed up many times. The CDR3 sequence is CASSLQQGRNGYTF. CDR3 DNA: TGTGCCAGCAGCTTACAACAGGGTAGGAATGGCTACACCTTC. The chain is built from TRBV7-9 and TRBJ1-2, with a tentative D call TRBD1 (6 bases). In germline, CDR1 is SEHNR, CDR2 FQNEAQ (reference sequence). V gave up 2 bases and J gave up 6 bases, with 13 bases separating them. This CDR3 region has 14 residues.

This clonotype was found many times. CDR3 region: CASSSRGRTRLGETQYF. CDR3 in DNA: TGTGCCAGCAGCTCTAGGGGCCGGACTAGATTGGGAGAGACCCAGTACTTC. J is TRBJ2-5 and V is TRBV7-2; 7 bases agree with TRBD2. J was trimmed by 4 bases and V by 4 bases; bases with no gene match: 15. The germline V gene encodes CDR1 SGHTA and CDR2 FQGNSA. The CDR3 covers 17 residues.

This clonotype has at least ten counts. J is TRBJ1-2 and V is TRBV28, with D hard to call. V lost 3 bases, J lost 4 bases, and 12 bases lay in between. Germline V CDR1 and CDR2: MDHEN, SYDVKM. The CDR3 covers 14 residues. As DNA, the CDR3 is TGTGCCAGCAGTTTGTCGTCCAGACTCTATGGCTACACCTTC. Its translation is CASSLSSRLYGYTF.